Presented here are 20 T cell receptor beta chains from one specimen sequenced in a study of cytomegalovirus exposure and HLA in healthy donors. The PCR employed 60 Vbeta primers together with 13 Jbeta primers. Some clones are missing from TCRdb's copy, which holds only in-frame ones; the method was immunoSEQ multiplex PCR. The table lists 95,000 to 150,000 clones, about 74% of them singletons. The sequenced material came from PBMCs. The receptors come from a woman aged 50 to 65 in good health and CMV-seropositive.

The J gene is TRBJ1-5, the V gene TRBV7-2; the D is unclear. Germline lookup yields CDR1 SGHTA and CDR2 FQGNSA. V was cut by 1 base and J by 6 bases, with 7 bases left in between. The CDR3 is 13 residues long. The CDR3 DNA follows: TGTGCCAGCAGCTTAGATCGGGGTCAGCCCCAGCATTTT. It codes for CASSLDRGQPQHF.

This sequence joins TRBV10-3 and TRBJ2-3; TRBD2 aligns across 11 bases. V lost 5 bases and J lost 5; bases outside the gene matches: 18. Germline-derived CDR1 and CDR2 are ENHRY and SYGVKD. The CDR3 extends over 19 amino acids. For the CDR3, the DNA is TGTGCCATCAGTAACCCAGGGGGCCTACTAGCGGGGGCACGAGATACGCAGTATTTT. Translation gives CAISNPGGLLAGARDTQYF.

The chain carries TRBV27 and TRBJ2-7, with D maybe TRBD1 (5 bases). Trimming stripped 5 bases from V and 0 bases from J, with 20 bases between. There are 17 residues in the CDR3. Per the germline V gene, CDR1 is MNHEY and CDR2 is SMNVEV (reference sequence). The CDR3 reads CASSPQTATAPSYEQYF. Here the CDR3 DNA reads TGTGCCAGCAGTCCTCAAACCGCGACAGCTCCCTCCTACGAGCAGTACTTC.

This chain links TRBV11-3 with TRBJ2-5; 8 nucleotides match TRBD2. Per germline, CDR1 SGHNT and CDR2 YENEEA. V lost 5 bases and J lost 4; bases outside the gene matches: 6. The CDR3 covers 14 residues. The CDR3 nucleotides read TGTGCCAGCAGCACGGGGGGGCCGGTAGAGACCCAGTACTTC. Residues: CASSTGGPVETQYF.

J is TRBJ1-6 and V is TRBV19; 9 bases are a match to TRBD1. J gave up 10 bases and V 3 bases, and 4 bases lay outside the gene matches. The CDR3 sequence is 14 residues long. CDR1 LNHDA and CDR2 SQIVND come from the germline V gene (reference sequence). The CDR3 reads CASSIGQGLSPLHF. DNA for the CDR3: TGTGCCAGTAGTATCGGACAGGGGTTGTCACCCCTCCACTTT.

The chain employs TRBV10-3 and TRBJ2-2; 9 bases fit TRBD1. There are 17 residues in the CDR3. Per germline, CDR1 ENHRY and CDR2 SYGVKD. The V gene end was trimmed by 10 bases and the J gene end by 3 bases; junction bases not matched to a gene: 15. The CDR3 protein is CATSRPPGTGYTGELFF. In DNA form, the CDR3 reads TGTGCCACTTCCCGCCCCCCCGGGACAGGGTACACCGGGGAGCTGTTTTTT.

The J gene is TRBJ2-1, the V gene TRBV2, with D perhaps TRBD2 (6 bases). The CDR3 extends over 13 amino acids. The V gene's germline CDR1 is SNHLY and CDR2 FYNNEI. The V and J ends lost 3 bases and 4 bases respectively, with 7 bases between them. This chain's CDR3 is CASSETSYNEQFF. The CDR3 region has the DNA TGTGCCAGCAGTGAGACTAGTTACAATGAGCAGTTCTTC. The full variable domain, in which reference TRBV2 and TRBJ2-1 provide the parts outside the CDR3, is EPEVTQTPSHQVTQMGQEVILRCVPISNHLYFYWYRQILGQKVEFLVSFYNNEISEKSEIFDDQFSVERPDGSNFTLKIRSTKLEDSAMYFCASSETSYNEQFFGPGTRLTVL.

The chain is built from TRBV28 and TRBJ1-5, with 8 bases identical to TRBD1. The trim removed 6 bases at V and 7 bases at J, leaving 8 bases unmatched. The CDR3 spans 14 residues. Germline CDR1 MDHEN, CDR2 SYDVKM. Here the CDR3 DNA reads TGTGCCAGCAGCCAGACAGGGGCGCGACAGCCCCAGCATTTT. Translation: CASSQTGARQPQHF.

The chain recombines TRBV2 with TRBJ1-2, with D maybe TRBD1 (6 bases). The CDR3 loop spans 13 amino acids. Germline-derived CDR1 and CDR2 are SNHLY and FYNNEI. V gave up 8 bases and J gave up 5 bases, with 15 bases separating them. CDR3 nucleotide sequence: TGTGCCAGCGTTGGACAGAAGACTTATGGCTACACCTTC. Its protein is CASVGQKTYGYTF.

This clone appeared a single time. The J gene is TRBJ2-5, the V gene TRBV6-6, with 8 bases fitting TRBD2. CDR1 and CDR2 from the germline V gene are MNHNY and SVGAGI (reference sequence). The trim removed 8 bases at V and 2 bases at J, leaving 4 bases unmatched. There are 13 residues in the CDR3. DNA for the CDR3: TGTGCCAGCGGCACTAGCGGACAAGAGACCCAGTACTTC. Protein product: CASGTSGQETQYF.

Comment on this clone: At one of its ends the junction is not consistent with the germline gene, which may arise from a read error. The chain has TRBV5-8 and TRBJ1-6; a possible D gene is TRBD1 (6 bases). Germline V lookup: CDR1 SGHTS, CDR2 YDEGEE. The CDR3 runs 14 residues. DNA of the CDR3: TGTGCCAGCAACTTCCTTCGCGACAGGCCCTCCTTAGGGTTT. Its translation: CASNFLRDRPSLGF.

The rearrangement links TRBV28 to TRBJ2-1; maybe TRBD2 (5 bases). V shed 3 bases and J shed 7 bases, with 16 bases lying between them. CDR1 and CDR2 from the germline V gene are MDHEN and SYDVKM. This CDR3 comprises 15 residues. The CDR3 here is CASSFRTRVANEQFF. The CDR3 DNA reads TGTGCCAGCAGTTTCCGGACTCGCGTGGCTAATGAGCAGTTCTTC.

The chain recombines TRBV6-1 with TRBJ2-5; maybe TRBD2 (6 bases). The J call may be wrong; the DNA end is better matched by TRBJ2-7. This CDR3 has 15 amino acids. CDR1 is MNHNS, CDR2 SASEGT, per germline. In nucleotides, the CDR3 is TGTGCCAGCAGAGCCCCGGGAGTCGCCGCCTACGAGCAGTACTTC. Translating it yields CASRAPGVAAYEQYF.

The chain recombines TRBV19 with TRBJ2-5; D is unclear. Between the trimmed V and J ends, which lost 4 bases and 1 base, there was a span of 7 bases. The CDR3 sequence is 13 residues long. Looked up from germline, CDR1 is LNHDA and CDR2 is SQIVND (reference sequence). The DNA for the CDR3 is TGTGCCAGTAGTAAGAGTATCCAAGAGACCCAGTACTTC. Protein product: CASSKSIQETQYF.

The V gene is TRBV5-1, the J gene TRBJ2-7; the D is unclear. The V end was cut by 0 bases, the J end by 2 bases, with 9 bases between. This CDR3 has 14 residues. Germline assignment: CDR1 SGHRS and CDR2 YFSETQ. CDR3 DNA: TGCGCCAGCAGCTTGGCCCGGTCAACCTACGAGCAGTACTTC. Amino acid sequence: CASSLARSTYEQYF. Full variable domain (outside the CDR3, taken from reference TRBV5-1 and TRBJ2-7): KAGVTQTPRYLIKTRGQQVTLSCSPISGHRSVSWYQQTPGQGLQFLFEYFSETQRNKGNFPGRFSGRQFSNSRSEMNVSTLELGDSALYLCASSLARSTYEQYFGPGTRLTVT.

This clone was recorded a few times. V is TRBV15 and J is TRBJ2-1, with 11 bases aligning to TRBD2. CDR3 length equals 16 residues. Germline CDR1 LNHNV, CDR2 YYDKDF (reference sequence). V was clipped by 5 bases and J by 4 bases; unmatched bases: 7. This CDR3 reads CATSLRLAGTYNEQFF. The CDR3 DNA is TGTGCCACCAGCTTACGACTAGCGGGGACGTACAATGAGCAGTTCTTC.

The rearrangement links TRBV28 to TRBJ2-3; 7 nucleotides line up with TRBD2. The junction had 6 bases not matched to a gene; V was cut back by 10 bases and J by 2 bases. Germline CDR1 and CDR2: MDHEN and SYDVKM. CDR3 length: 13 amino acids. This chain's CDR3 is CANRGRDTDTQYF. DNA of the CDR3: TGTGCCAATCGGGGGAGGGACACAGATACGCAGTATTTT. The full variable domain, rest sourced from reference TRBV28 and TRBJ2-3, is DVKVTQSSRYLVKRTGEKVFLECVQDMDHENMFWYRQDPGLGLRLIYFSYDVKMKEKGDIPEGYSVSREKKERFSLILESASTNQTSMYLCANRGRDTDTQYFGPGTRLTVL.

The J gene is TRBJ2-7, the V gene TRBV7-6; the match to TRBD1 covers 10 bases. The germline gives CDR1 SGHVS, CDR2 FNYEAQ. V lost 5 bases to trimming and J lost 5 bases; unmatched junction nucleotides: 9. This CDR3 has 15 residues. CDR3 bases: TGTGCCAGCAGCGCCCGGACAGGGGGAGGCAACGAGCAGTACTTC. Protein product: CASSARTGGGNEQYF.

The rearrangement joins TRBV7-6 to TRBJ1-3; perhaps TRBD1 as D (5 bases). The length of the CDR3 is 15 residues. V lost 5 bases to trimming and J lost 5 bases, with 16 bases between them. Germline V CDR1 and CDR2: SGHVS, FNYEAQ. CDR3 residues: CASSPEAGNRNTIYF. As DNA, the CDR3 is TGTGCCAGCAGCCCCGAAGCAGGGAATAGAAACACCATATATTTT. The variable domain in full, with the rest retrieved from reference TRBV7-6 and TRBJ1-3, is GAGVSQSPRYKVTKRGQDVALRCDPISGHVSLYWYRQALGQGPEFLTYFNYEAQQDKSGLPNDRFSAERPEGSISTLTIQRTEQRDSAMYRCASSPEAGNRNTIYFGEGSWLTVV.

The rearrangement uses TRBV28 and TRBJ2-7; TRBD2 matches 9 bases. The length of the CDR3 is 15 residues. V dropped 1 base and J dropped 3; count of bases not matched to a gene: 4. Germline V gene data show CDR1 as MDHEN and CDR2 as SYDVKM. DNA of the CDR3: TGTGCCAGCAGTTTATATGGGACTAGCATCTACGAGCAGTACTTC. Amino acid sequence: CASSLYGTSIYEQYF.